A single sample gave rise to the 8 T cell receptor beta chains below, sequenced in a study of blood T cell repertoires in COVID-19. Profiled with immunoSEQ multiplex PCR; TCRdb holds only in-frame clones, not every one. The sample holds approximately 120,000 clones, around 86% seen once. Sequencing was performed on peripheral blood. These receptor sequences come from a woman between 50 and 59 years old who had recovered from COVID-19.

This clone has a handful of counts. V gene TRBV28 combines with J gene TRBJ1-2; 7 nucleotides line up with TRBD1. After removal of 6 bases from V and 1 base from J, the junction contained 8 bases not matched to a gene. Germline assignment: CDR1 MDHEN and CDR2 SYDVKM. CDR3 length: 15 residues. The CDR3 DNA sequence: TGTGCCAGCAGATGGGAAGACAGGGATAACTATGGCTACACCTTC. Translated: CASRWEDRDNYGYTF.

The CDR3 bases are TGTGCCAGCAGTGAGGGGGGGGCTGGTGAAAAACTGTTTTTT. This encodes CASSEGGAGEKLFF. J is TRBJ1-4 and V is TRBV25-1; a possible D gene is TRBD1 (6 bases). The germline CDR1 and CDR2 sequences are MGHDK and SYGVNS. Between the trimmed V and J ends, which lost 3 bases and 7 bases, there was a span of 12 bases. The CDR3 extends over 14 amino acids.

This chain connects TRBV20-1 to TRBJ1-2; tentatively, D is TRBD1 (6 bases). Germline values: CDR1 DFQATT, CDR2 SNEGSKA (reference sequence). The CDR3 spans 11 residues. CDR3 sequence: CSTTGNYGYTF. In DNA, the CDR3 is TGCAGCACAACAGGGAACTATGGCTACACCTTC.

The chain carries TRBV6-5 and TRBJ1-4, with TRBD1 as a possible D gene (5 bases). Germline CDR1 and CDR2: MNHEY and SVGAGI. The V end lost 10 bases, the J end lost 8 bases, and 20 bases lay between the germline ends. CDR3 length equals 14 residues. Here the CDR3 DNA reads TGTGCCACCAGACGCGGGGCCAATATGGAAAAACTGTTTTTT. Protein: CATRRGANMEKLFF.

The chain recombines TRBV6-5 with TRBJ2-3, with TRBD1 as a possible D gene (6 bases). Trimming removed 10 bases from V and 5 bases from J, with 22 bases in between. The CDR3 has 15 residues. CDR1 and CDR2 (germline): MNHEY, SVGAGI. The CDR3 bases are TGTGCCACCCTAAAAGGACAGCGGTTGGTAGATACGCAGTATTTT. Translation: CATLKGQRLVDTQYF.

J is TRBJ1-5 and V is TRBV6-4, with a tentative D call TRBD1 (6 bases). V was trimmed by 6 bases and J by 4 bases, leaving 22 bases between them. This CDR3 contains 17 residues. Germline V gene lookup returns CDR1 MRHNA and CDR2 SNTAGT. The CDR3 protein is CASREPGTTPWNQPQHF. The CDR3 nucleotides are TGTGCCAGCAGGGAACCAGGGACAACCCCTTGGAATCAGCCCCAGCATTTT.

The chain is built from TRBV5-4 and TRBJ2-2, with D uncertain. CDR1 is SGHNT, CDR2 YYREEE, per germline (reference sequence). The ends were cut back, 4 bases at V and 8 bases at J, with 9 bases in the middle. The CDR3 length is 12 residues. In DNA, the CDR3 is TGTGCCAGCAGCCGCCCGGGTGGGGAGCTGTTTTTT. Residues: CASSRPGGELFF. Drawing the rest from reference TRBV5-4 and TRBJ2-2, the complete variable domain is ETGVTQSPTHLIKTRGQQVTLRCSSQSGHNTVSWYQQALGQGPQFIFQYYREEENGRGNFPPRFSGLQFPNYSSELNVNALELDDSALYLCASSRPGGELFFGEGSRLTVL.

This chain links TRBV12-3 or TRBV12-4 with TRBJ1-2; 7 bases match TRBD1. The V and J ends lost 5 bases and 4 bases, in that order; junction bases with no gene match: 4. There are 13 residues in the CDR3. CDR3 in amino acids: CASSPTGTYGYTF. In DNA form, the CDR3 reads TGTGCCAGCAGTCCGACAGGGACCTATGGCTACACCTTC.